This T cell receptor (beta chain) was retrieved from a study of blood T cells in healthy people across ages. Study-wide points: Measured against age, TCR beta diversity per million T cells decreased in a roughly linear manner.

The second PCR ran 7 to 11 cycles with a sample-barcoded 5' primer and J-beta primers. TCRdb reprocessed the 5' RACE reads via MiXCR and lists one record per CDR3 protein. The profile shows around 1.5 million distinct CDR3 sequences, around 39% of them singletons. About this clonotype: The antigen is unknown.

The CDR3 spans 15 residues. CDR1 and CDR2 from the germline V gene are MGHDK and SYGVNS. V gene TRBV25-1 combines with J gene TRBJ2-1; D is unclear. The J call could be wrong; TRBJ2-7 is a better fit for the DNA end. The TCR comes from a woman aged 18-29 years in good health. The sequenced sample was blood. CDR3 in amino acids: CASSGRRAPYNEQYF. The CDR3 DNA reads as TGTGCCAGCAGTGGCCGTCGGGCCCCCTACAATGAGCAGTACTTC.